The 13 T cell receptor beta chains given below trace back to one sample, sequenced in a study of Ad26.COV2.S vaccination and SARS-CoV-2 variants. The treatment was: roughly 18 received Ad26.COV2.S at low or high dose, single or two shots; about 5 received placebo; per-sample allocation not given. Collection of the samples took place on day 63 after the first injection of vaccine or placebo. TCRdb's table, derived via immunoSEQ multiplex PCR, lists solely in-frame clones and lacks some. Of approximately 300,000 clones listed, just under 85% were seen once; the top ten hold around 2%. This specimen was peripheral blood, taken in a trial of Ad26.COV2.S vaccine versus placebo. The receptors were gathered from a person aged 18-65 years who received the Ad26.COV2.S COVID-19 vaccine or a placebo.

The CDR3 spells CASSQVQGDGYTF. CDR3 DNA sequence: TGTGCCAGCAGCCAAGTTCAGGGTGATGGCTACACCTTC. The V gene is TRBV3-1 (or the pseudogene TRBV3-2), the J gene TRBJ1-2; TRBD1 might be the D (5 bases). Germline loops: CDR1 LGHDT, CDR2 YNNKEL (reference sequence). Deletions cut 1 base from V and 6 bases from J, with 9 bases between. The CDR3 has 13 amino acids.

This clone was observed a handful of times. The rearrangement uses TRBV2 and TRBJ2-7; 7 bases are shared with TRBD1. J gave up 1 base and V 8 bases, and 11 bases lay outside the gene matches. Germline values: CDR1 SNHLY, CDR2 FYNNEI. This CDR3 spans 15 amino acids. This CDR3 reads CASLKTGAGSYEQYF. CDR3 sequence (DNA): TGTGCCAGCCTAAAAACAGGGGCCGGGTCCTACGAGCAGTACTTC.

The V call is TRBV15, the J call TRBJ1-3; D is uncertain. Looked up from germline, CDR1 is LNHNV and CDR2 is YYDKDF (reference sequence). CDR3 length: 13 amino acids. V lost 1 base and J 3 bases, leaving 4 bases between the germline ends. The CDR3 loop is CATSRVGGNTIYF. CDR3 sequence (DNA): TGTGCCACCAGCAGAGTCGGTGGAAACACCATATATTTT.

The chain carries TRBV11-3 and TRBJ2-7; D not certain. The CDR3 is made up of 15 amino acids. Between the trimmed V and J ends, which lost 1 base and 0 bases, there was a span of 10 bases. CDR1 and CDR2 (germline): SGHNT, YENEEA. The chain's CDR3 is CASSLVGSFSYEQYF. In nucleotides, the CDR3 is TGTGCCAGCAGCTTAGTTGGCAGCTTCTCCTACGAGCAGTACTTC.

This clone has only one observation. The rearrangement joins TRBV6-6 to TRBJ2-4; no clear D gene. This CDR3 is 14 amino acids long. Germline V CDR1 and CDR2: MNHNY, SVGAGI (reference sequence). Trimming removed 2 bases at V and 8 bases at J, with 13 bases between. CDR3 sequence reads: CASSYSYSGDIQYF. CDR3 coding DNA: TGTGCCAGCAGTTACAGTTATTCTGGGGACATTCAGTACTTC.

The rearrangement joins TRBV5-1 to TRBJ2-1, with TRBD1 identical over 8 bases. The CDR3 contains 15 residues. The V segment lost 8 bases and the J segment 5 bases; nucleotides outside the gene matches: 12. Looked up from germline, CDR1 is SGHRS and CDR2 is YFSETQ. The CDR3 region has the DNA TGCGCCAGTAGGTCGGGACAGGTACCCGACAATGAGCAGTTCTTC. Protein: CASRSGQVPDNEQFF.

The chain links TRBV3-1 (or the pseudogene TRBV3-2) to TRBJ2-5; D is perhaps TRBD1 (5 bases). Germline CDR1 LGHDT, CDR2 YNNKEL (reference sequence). Trimming removed 5 bases at V and 7 bases at J, with 17 bases between. This CDR3 region has 14 residues. The CDR3 DNA sequence: TGTGCCAGCAGCGCTACGTCAGGGTTATGGACCCAGTACTTC. It yields the protein CASSATSGLWTQYF.

The genes are TRBV7-9 and TRBJ2-3; D not resolved. The CDR3 has 12 residues. Trimming shortened V by 5 bases and J by 2 bases, and 5 bases separated the two germline ends. Germline V lookup: CDR1 SEHNR, CDR2 FQNEAQ (reference sequence). Written as DNA, the CDR3 is TGTGCCAGCAGCCCAAACACAGATACGCAGTATTTT. Protein sequence: CASSPNTDTQYF.

This clone was detected only a few times. The gene calls are TRBV10-3 and TRBJ1-2; no firm D call. Germline assignment: CDR1 ENHRY and CDR2 SYGVKD. The V and J ends lost 7 bases and 7 bases respectively, with 13 bases between them. CDR3 length equals 12 residues. Here the CDR3 DNA reads TGTGCCATCAATGAATATTCTGGTGGCTACACCTTC. Protein: CAINEYSGGYTF.

The CDR3 coding sequence is TGTGCCAGCAGGTCCAGACAGATCCACACTGAAGCTTTCTTT. Translating it yields CASRSRQIHTEAFF. The genes are TRBV6-5 and TRBJ1-1; D is perhaps TRBD1 (5 bases). Trimming left V 6 bases short and J 3 bases short, with 14 bases between. From germline, CDR1 is MNHEY and CDR2 SVGAGI. This CDR3 region has 14 residues.

The chain uses TRBV4-1 and TRBJ1-2; maybe TRBD1 (6 bases). The ends were cut back, 1 base at V and 4 bases at J, with 16 bases in the middle. Germline loops: CDR1 MGHRA, CDR2 YSYEKL. This CDR3 comprises 16 residues. The CDR3 DNA reads TGCGCCAGCAGCCAAGCGATCAGGGGAGATGGCTATGGCTACACCTTC. It specifies CASSQAIRGDGYGYTF.

This clone has just one count. The rearrangement joins TRBV2 to TRBJ2-7, with D possibly TRBD2 on 5 matching bases. The length of the CDR3 is 14 residues. The germline gives CDR1 SNHLY, CDR2 FYNNEI. The V and J ends lost 4 bases and 1 base respectively, with 11 bases between them. CDR3 sequence reads: CASSVGLLSYEQYF. CDR3 DNA: TGTGCCAGCAGTGTTGGACTCTTATCCTACGAGCAGTACTTC.

The chain recombines TRBV28 with TRBJ2-5; 8 bases are shared with TRBD2. This CDR3 is 14 amino acids long. V was clipped by 3 bases and J by 5 bases; unmatched bases: 5. Germline V gene data show CDR1 as MDHEN and CDR2 as SYDVKM. The CDR3 is CASSLRGAGETQYF. CDR3 in DNA: TGTGCCAGCAGTTTGCGGGGGGCCGGGGAGACCCAGTACTTC. The full variable domain, rest sourced from reference TRBV28 and TRBJ2-5, is DVKVTQSSRYLVKRTGEKVFLECVQDMDHENMFWYRQDPGLGLRLIYFSYDVKMKEKGDIPEGYSVSREKKERFSLILESASTNQTSMYLCASSLRGAGETQYFGPGTRLLVL.